The source of this TCR beta chain is a study of shared clonotypes between healthy human individuals. Looking at the study overall: Each donor's CD8 memory used one plate, CD8 naive two, each CD4 subset three.

The CDR3 runs to 15 residues. Per germline, CDR1 LNHDA and CDR2 SQIVND (reference sequence). Findings and caveats of the study: Larger estimated richness was generally seen in naive subsets than in memory subsets.

The sample holds one count of this clone. Antigen unknown. Relative to the germline gene, one junction end is altered; a read error may explain this. Data came from immunoSEQ multiplex PCR; TCRdb stores just in-frame clones and leaves some out. The sample includes over 2 million clones, 85% to 95% of them seen just once. The sequencing sample was made of naive CD4+ T cells from PBMCs. Subset here: CD45RA+ positively selected. This sequence was found in a man between 18 and 35 years old in good health. Some clones in this sample may be carry-over from other donors' samples. The chain carries TRBV19 and TRBJ1-1; the match to TRBD1 covers 7 bases. The CDR3 nucleotides read TGTGCCAGTAGCATAGAGGGGGCAAGGAACACTGAAGCTTTCTTT. It translates to CASSIEGARNTEAFF.